The entry that follows covers one TCR beta chain sequence. Across about 22 US areas, participants ranged in age from 18 to 89 years. The study assigned cohorts using participant-reported clinical history. The sample is drawn from a study of blood T cell repertoires in COVID-19. The wider study: From the United States, Italy and Spain came samples of acute and convalescent COVID-19. The cDNA or gDNA used as material had been derived from T cells, B-cell-depleted T cells, or PBMCs.

TCRdb's table, derived via immunoSEQ multiplex PCR, lists solely in-frame clones and lacks some. This table has about 220,000 clones, 88% appearing once. The source material was PBMCs or T cells enriched from blood (not recorded which). The receptor's source is a woman between 25 and 40 years old who had recovered from COVID-19.

CDR3 sequence: CASSRPGGSSLNEQFF. CDR3 in DNA: TGTGCCAGCAGCCGCCCAGGGGGGAGCTCTTTAAATGAGCAGTTCTTC. The rearrangement links TRBV5-6 to TRBJ2-1, with D tentatively TRBD1 (7 bases). V gave up 4 bases and J gave up 7 bases, with 21 bases separating them. The CDR3 consists of 16 residues. CDR1 is SGHDT, CDR2 YYEEEE, per germline.